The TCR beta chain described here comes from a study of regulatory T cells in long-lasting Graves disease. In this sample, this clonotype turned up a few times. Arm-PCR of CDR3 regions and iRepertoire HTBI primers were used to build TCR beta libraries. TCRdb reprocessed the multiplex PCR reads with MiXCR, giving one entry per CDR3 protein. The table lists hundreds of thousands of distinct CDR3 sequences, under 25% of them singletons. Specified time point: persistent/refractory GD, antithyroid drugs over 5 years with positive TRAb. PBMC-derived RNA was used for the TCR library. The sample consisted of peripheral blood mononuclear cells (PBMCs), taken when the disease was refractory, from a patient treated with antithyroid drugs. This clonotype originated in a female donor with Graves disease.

The DNA of the CDR3 is TGTGCCAGCAGTTATTCCGGGACAGCCGACACTGAAGCTTTCTTT. The encoded protein is CASSYSGTADTEAFF. The chain recombines TRBV6-5 with TRBJ1-1, with 7 bases lining up with TRBD1. V lost 3 bases and J lost 3; bases outside the gene matches: 7. The CDR3 totals 15 residues. Germline loops: CDR1 MNHEY, CDR2 SVGAGI.